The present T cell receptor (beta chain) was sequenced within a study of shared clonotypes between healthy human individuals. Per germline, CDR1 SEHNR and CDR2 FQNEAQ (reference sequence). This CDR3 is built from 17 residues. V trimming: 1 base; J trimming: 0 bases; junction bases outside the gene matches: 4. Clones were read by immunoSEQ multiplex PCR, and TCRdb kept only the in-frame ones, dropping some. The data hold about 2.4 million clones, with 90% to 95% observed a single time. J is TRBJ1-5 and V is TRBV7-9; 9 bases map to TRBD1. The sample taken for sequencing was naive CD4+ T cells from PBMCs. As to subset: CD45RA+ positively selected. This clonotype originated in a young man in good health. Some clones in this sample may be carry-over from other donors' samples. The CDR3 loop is CASSLEWTGASNQPQHF. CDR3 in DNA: TGTGCCAGCAGCTTAGAATGGACAGGGGCTAGCAATCAGCCCCAGCATTTT.